This record covers a single T cell receptor (beta chain). What it binds is not known. The study collected blood at first hyperthyroidism diagnosis, before any ophthalmopathy symptoms arose. RNA transcripts gave rise to amplified TCR beta CDR3 regions. The primer set for the first-round RT-PCR of the TCR CDR3 was HTBI. TCRdb reprocessed the multiplex PCR reads via MiXCR and lists one record per CDR3 protein. The sample gives under 300,000 distinct CDR3 sequences, approximately 26% of which show up once; around 28% is in the top ten. The germline V gene has CDR1 SGHTA and CDR2 FQGNSA. The CDR3 is 14 amino acids. Trimming left V 1 base short and J 4 bases short, with 10 bases between. This sample was taken from a study of T cells in Graves' hyperthyroidism and ophthalmopathy. Looking at the study overall: The initial diagnosis was the point when peripheral blood was collected, ahead of any treatment.

The study's findings and limits: Ophthalmopathy and stable hyperthyroidism were told apart by a 13 V-J model. Most thyroid clonotypes that were expanded above 0.001 also turned up in blood.

This clonotype was sampled from a man in his forties with Graves' hyperthyroidism that later progressed to Graves' ophthalmopathy. The source material was blood. This chain links TRBV7-2 with TRBJ2-5; no firm D call. The CDR3 loop is CASSLVRGVETQYF. The DNA of the CDR3 is TGTGCCAGCAGCTTAGTCCGTGGGGTAGAGACCCAGTACTTC.